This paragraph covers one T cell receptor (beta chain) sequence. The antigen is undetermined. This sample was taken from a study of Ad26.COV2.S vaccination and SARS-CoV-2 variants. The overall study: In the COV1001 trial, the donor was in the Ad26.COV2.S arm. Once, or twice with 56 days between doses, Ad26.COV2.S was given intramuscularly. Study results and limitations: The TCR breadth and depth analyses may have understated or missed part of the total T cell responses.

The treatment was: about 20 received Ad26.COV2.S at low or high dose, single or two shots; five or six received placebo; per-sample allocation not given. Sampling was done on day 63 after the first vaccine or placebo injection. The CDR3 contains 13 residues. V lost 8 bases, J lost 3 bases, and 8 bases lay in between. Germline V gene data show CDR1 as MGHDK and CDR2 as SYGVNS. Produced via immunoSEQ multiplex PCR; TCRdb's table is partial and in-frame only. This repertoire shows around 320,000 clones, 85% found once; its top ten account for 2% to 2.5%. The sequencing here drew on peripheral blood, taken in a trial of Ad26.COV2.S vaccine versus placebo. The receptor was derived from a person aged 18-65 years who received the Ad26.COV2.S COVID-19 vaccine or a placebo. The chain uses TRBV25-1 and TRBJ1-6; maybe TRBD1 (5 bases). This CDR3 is CASRDVYNSPLHF. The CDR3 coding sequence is TGTGCCAGCCGGGACGTCTATAATTCACCCCTCCACTTT.